A selection of T cell receptor beta chains follows, all from one sample in a study of T-cell memory formation after mild COVID-19. In TCRdb, the 5' RACE reads were re-called with MiXCR into one record per CDR3 protein. The sample includes 450,000 to 700,000 distinct CDR3 sequences, about 20% of them seen just once. Material: PBMCs or a T cell subset sorted from them (not recorded which). The receptor source for this set is an adult woman who had mild COVID-19 (a few samples of this study predate the infection). Cell type and time point are not known. The CDR3 runs from the conserved cysteine through the conserved F or W. The order of the fields is V gene, clone size, J gene, D gene, CDR3 protein, CDR3 DNA. The D gene is left open where the match is weak. Some rows mark clone size as missing; the rest say once, few, many or name a class of expanded clone.

V: TRBV11-2
size: few
J: TRBJ2-7
D: -
CDR3: CASSLGIELYEQYF
DNA: TGTGCCAGCAGCTTAGGTATAGAACTCTACGAGCAGTACTTC

V: TRBV19
size: -
J: TRBJ2-1
D: TRBD2
CDR3: CASSPSGSTWEQFF
DNA: TGTGCCAGTAGTCCTAGCGGGAGTACTTGGGAGCAGTTCTTC

V: TRBV25-1
size: few
J: TRBJ1-2
D: -
CDR3: CASSDLDSYYGYTF
DNA: TGTGCCAGCAGTGATTTGGACAGTTACTATGGCTACACCTTC

V: TRBV12-3/TRBV12-4
size: -
J: TRBJ1-2
D: -
CDR3: CASSSFNYGYTF
DNA: TGTGCCAGCAGTTCCTTTAACTATGGCTACACCTTC

V: TRBV12-3/TRBV12-4
size: -
J: TRBJ1-2
D: TRBD1
CDR3: CASRWTGGGYGYTF
DNA: TGTGCCAGCAGATGGACAGGGGGAGGGTATGGCTACACCTTC

V: TRBV30
size: few
J: TRBJ2-2
D: -
CDR3: CAWSLGHYTGELFF
DNA: TGTGCCTGGAGTCTAGGACACTACACCGGGGAGCTGTTTTTT

V: TRBV6-2/TRBV6-3
size: many
J: TRBJ2-1
D: -
CDR3: CASSSESYNEQFF
DNA: TGTGCCAGCAGTAGCGAATCCTACAATGAGCAGTTCTTC

V: TRBV19
size: few
J: TRBJ2-2
D: -
CDR3: CASSTKTDTGELFF
DNA: TGTGCCAGTAGTACCAAGACAGACACCGGGGAGCTGTTTTTT

V: TRBV15
size: -
J: TRBJ1-1
D: -
CDR3: CATSRGGRMMNEAFF
DNA: TGTGCCACCAGCAGAGGTGGCAGGATGATGAATGAAGCTTTCTTT

V: TRBV7-9
size: many
J: TRBJ1-1
D: TRBD1
CDR3: CASSLGTGPVNTEAFF
DNA: TGTGCCAGCAGCTTGGGGACAGGGCCTGTGAACACTGAAGCTTTCTTT

V: TRBV5-1
size: -
J: TRBJ1-6
D: -
CDR3: CASTDSNSPLHF
DNA: TGCGCCAGCACCGACAGTAATTCACCCCTCCACTTT

V: TRBV4-3
size: few
J: TRBJ2-1
D: TRBD2
CDR3: CASSQAASGRALPEQFF
DNA: TGCGCCAGCAGCCAAGCAGCTAGCGGGAGGGCCCTACCTGAGCAGTTCTTC

V: TRBV12-3/TRBV12-4
size: -
J: TRBJ2-7
D: -
CDR3: CASRPAGSGEQYF
DNA: TGTGCCAGCCGCCCCGCCGGAAGCGGCGAGCAGTACTTC

V: TRBV4-3
size: few
J: TRBJ1-2
D: TRBD1
CDR3: CASTGQDFRYTF
DNA: TGCGCCAGCACCGGACAGGACTTTCGCTACACCTTC

V: TRBV15
size: many
J: TRBJ2-2
D: -
CDR3: CATSRDRGTGELFF
DNA: TGTGCCACCAGCAGAGATCGAGGCACCGGGGAGCTGTTTTTT

V: TRBV9
size: few
J: TRBJ2-2
D: -
CDR3: CASTLSRLEPSSNTGELFF
DNA: TGTGCCAGCACCCTAAGCAGACTAGAGCCTTCCTCGAACACCGGGGAGCTGTTTTTT

V: TRBV5-4
size: -
J: TRBJ1-1
D: -
CDR3: CASSLQARTEAFF
DNA: TGTGCCAGCAGCTTACAGGCGCGGACTGAAGCTTTCTTT

V: TRBV12-3/TRBV12-4
size: many
J: TRBJ2-4
D: -
CDR3: CASSQGAAGYIQYF
DNA: TGTGCCAGCTCTCAGGGAGCTGCGGGGTACATTCAGTACTTC

V: TRBV20-1
size: -
J: TRBJ2-7
D: TRBD1
CDR3: CSAPGQGVSYEQYF
DNA: TGCAGTGCACCGGGACAGGGGGTCTCCTACGAGCAGTACTTC

V: TRBV7-8
size: -
J: TRBJ2-3
D: -
CDR3: CASSIGLASTDTQYF
DNA: TGTGCCAGCAGCATCGGACTCGCCTCCACAGATACGCAGTATTTT

V: TRBV4-1
size: -
J: TRBJ2-1
D: TRBD2
CDR3: CASSLGTSWYNEQFF
DNA: TGCGCCAGCAGCCTCGGGACTAGCTGGTACAATGAGCAGTTCTTC

V: TRBV7-9
size: -
J: TRBJ1-4
D: -
CDR3: CASSWGQLDEKLFF
DNA: TGTGCCAGCAGCTGGGGACAATTAGATGAAAAACTGTTTTTT

V: TRBV20-1
size: -
J: TRBJ2-2
D: -
CDR3: CSARSRIKANTGELFF
DNA: TGCAGTGCTAGGAGCCGGATCAAAGCGAACACCGGGGAGCTGTTTTTT

V: TRBV6-5
size: few
J: TRBJ2-7
D: -
CDR3: CASSYSGHYEQYF
DNA: TGTGCCAGCAGTTACTCGGGGCACTACGAGCAGTACTTC

V: TRBV7-9
size: few
J: TRBJ1-1
D: -
CDR3: CASRLLMNTEAFF
DNA: TGTGCCAGCAGACTGTTAATGAACACTGAAGCTTTCTTT

V: TRBV27
size: -
J: TRBJ1-1
D: -
CDR3: CASSFEGLNTEAFF
DNA: TGTGCCAGCAGTTTCGAGGGGCTGAACACTGAAGCTTTCTTT

V: TRBV24-1
size: few
J: TRBJ2-3
D: TRBD1
CDR3: CATSDQTRGLWGDTQYF
DNA: TGTGCCACCAGTGACCAAACCAGGGGGCTTTGGGGAGATACGCAGTATTTT

V: TRBV12-2
size: -
J: TRBJ2-4
D: -
CDR3: CASRLGTTSGHSKNIQYF
DNA: TGTGCAAGTCGCTTAGGAACGACTAGCGGCCATAGCAAAAACATTCAGTACTTC

V: TRBV5-8
size: -
J: TRBJ2-7
D: -
CDR3: CAGFTGFSYEQYF
DNA: TGTGCCGGATTTACGGGGTTCTCCTACGAGCAGTACTTC

V: TRBV5-1
size: few
J: TRBJ2-3
D: -
CDR3: CASNGLVPSTDTQYF
DNA: TGCGCCAGCAACGGTCTGGTGCCTAGCACAGATACGCAGTATTTT

V: TRBV7-9
size: few
J: TRBJ1-2
D: -
CDR3: CASSPSPGGYTF
DNA: TGTGCCAGCAGCCCTAGCCCGGGGGGCTACACCTTC

V: TRBV4-2
size: -
J: TRBJ2-5
D: -
CDR3: CASSQDVRQTQYF
DNA: TGTGCCAGCAGCCAAGACGTACGGCAGACCCAGTACTTC

V: TRBV12-3/TRBV12-4
size: -
J: TRBJ2-1
D: TRBD1
CDR3: CASSLGATGGDEQFF
DNA: TGTGCCAGCAGTTTAGGCGCGACAGGGGGCGATGAGCAGTTCTTC

V: TRBV3-1
size: -
J: TRBJ2-4
D: TRBD2
CDR3: CASSQAAGGKNIQYF
DNA: TGTGCCAGCAGCCAAGCAGCGGGGGGAAAAAACATTCAGTACTTC

V: TRBV7-9
size: -
J: TRBJ2-3
D: -
CDR3: CASSLGYGFGADTQYF
DNA: TGTGCCAGCAGCTTAGGATACGGTTTCGGGGCAGATACGCAGTATTTT

V: TRBV5-5
size: -
J: TRBJ1-1
D: -
CDR3: CASSTTANTEAFF
DNA: TGTGCCAGCAGCACGACAGCGAACACTGAAGCTTTCTTT

V: TRBV12-3/TRBV12-4
size: few
J: TRBJ1-5
D: TRBD1
CDR3: CASSLATGDRQPQHF
DNA: TGTGCCAGCAGTTTAGCTACAGGGGATCGGCAGCCCCAGCATTTT

V: TRBV20-1
size: few
J: TRBJ2-7
D: TRBD2
CDR3: CSARGWTSDTTRSYEQYF
DNA: TGCAGTGCTAGAGGGTGGACTAGCGATACGACCCGCTCCTACGAGCAGTACTTC

V: TRBV18
size: few
J: TRBJ1-1
D: -
CDR3: CASSPPSQAGLEAFF
DNA: TGTGCCAGCTCACCACCTTCACAGGCGGGTCTAGAAGCTTTCTTT

V: TRBV2
size: medium-sized
J: TRBJ2-5
D: TRBD2
CDR3: CASSEGPSGGPQWTQYF
DNA: TGTGCCAGCAGTGAAGGTCCTAGCGGGGGCCCTCAGTGGACCCAGTACTTC